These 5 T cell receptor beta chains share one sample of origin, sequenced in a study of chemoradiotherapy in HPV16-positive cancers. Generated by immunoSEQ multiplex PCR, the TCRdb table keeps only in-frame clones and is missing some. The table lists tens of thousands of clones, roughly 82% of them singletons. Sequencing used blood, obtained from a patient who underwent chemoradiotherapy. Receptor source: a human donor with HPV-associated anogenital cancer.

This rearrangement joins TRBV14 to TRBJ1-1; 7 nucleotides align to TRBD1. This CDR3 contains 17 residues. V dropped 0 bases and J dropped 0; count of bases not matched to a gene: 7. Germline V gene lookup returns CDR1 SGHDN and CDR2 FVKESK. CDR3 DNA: TGTGCCAGCAGCCAAGATGTAGGGGGCCTACTGAACACTGAAGCTTTCTTT. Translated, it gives CASSQDVGGLLNTEAFF. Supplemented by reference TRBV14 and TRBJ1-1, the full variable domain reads EAGVTQFPSHSVIEKGQTVTLRCDPISGHDNLYWYRRVMGKEIKFLLHFVKESKQDESGMPNNRFLAERTGGTYSTLKVQPAELEDSGVYFCASSQDVGGLLNTEAFFGQGTRLTVV.

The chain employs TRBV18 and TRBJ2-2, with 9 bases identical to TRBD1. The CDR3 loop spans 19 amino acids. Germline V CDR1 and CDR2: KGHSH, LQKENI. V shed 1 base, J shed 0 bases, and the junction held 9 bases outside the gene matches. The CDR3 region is CASSPRVQGASSNTGELFF. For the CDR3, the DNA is TGTGCCAGCTCACCACGGGTACAGGGGGCGTCATCGAACACCGGGGAGCTGTTTTTT.

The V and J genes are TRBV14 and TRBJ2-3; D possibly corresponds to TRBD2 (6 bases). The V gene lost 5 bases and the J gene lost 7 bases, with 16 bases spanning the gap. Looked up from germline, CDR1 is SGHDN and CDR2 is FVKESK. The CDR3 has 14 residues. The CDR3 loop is CASSFGGAGNTQYF. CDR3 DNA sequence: TGTGCCAGCAGCTTTGGAGGGGCCGGGAATACGCAGTATTTT. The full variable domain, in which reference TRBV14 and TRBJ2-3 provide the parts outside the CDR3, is EAGVTQFPSHSVIEKGQTVTLRCDPISGHDNLYWYRRVMGKEIKFLLHFVKESKQDESGMPNNRFLAERTGGTYSTLKVQPAELEDSGVYFCASSFGGAGNTQYFGPGTRLTVL.

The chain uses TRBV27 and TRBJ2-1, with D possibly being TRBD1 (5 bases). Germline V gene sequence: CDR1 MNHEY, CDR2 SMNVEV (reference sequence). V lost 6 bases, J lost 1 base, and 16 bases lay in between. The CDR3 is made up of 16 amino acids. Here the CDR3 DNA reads TGTGCCAGCAGAAAGGGGCAGGCCGGTTCCTACAATGAGCAGTTCTTC. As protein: CASRKGQAGSYNEQFF.

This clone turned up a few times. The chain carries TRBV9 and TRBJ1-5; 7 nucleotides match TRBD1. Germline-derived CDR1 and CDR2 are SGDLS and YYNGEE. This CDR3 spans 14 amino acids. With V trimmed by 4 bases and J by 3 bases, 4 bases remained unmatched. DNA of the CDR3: TGTGCCAGCAGCACCGGGACAGTCAATCAGCCCCAGCATTTT. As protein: CASSTGTVNQPQHF.